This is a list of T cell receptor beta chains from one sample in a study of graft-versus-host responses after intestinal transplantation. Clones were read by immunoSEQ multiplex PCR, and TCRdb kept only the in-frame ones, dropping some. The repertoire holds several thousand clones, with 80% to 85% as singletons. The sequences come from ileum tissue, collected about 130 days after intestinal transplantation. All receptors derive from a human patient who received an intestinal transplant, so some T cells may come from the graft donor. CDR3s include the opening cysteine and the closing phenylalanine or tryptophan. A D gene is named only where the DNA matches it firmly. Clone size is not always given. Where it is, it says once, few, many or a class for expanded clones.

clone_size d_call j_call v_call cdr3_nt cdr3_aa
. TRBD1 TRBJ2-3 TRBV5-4 TGTGCCAGCAGTCAGAGGACAGGATACACAGATACGCAGTATTTT CASSQRTGYTDTQYF
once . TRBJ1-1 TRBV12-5 TGTGCTAGTGGTTTGTGGGCCCTCACTGAAGCTTTCTTT CASGLWALTEAFF
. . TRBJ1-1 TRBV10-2 TGCGCCAGCTCATTGAACACTGAAGCTTTCTTT CASSLNTEAFF
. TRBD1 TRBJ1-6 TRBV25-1 TGTGCCAGCGGCGACAGGGGAGCATCACCCCTCCACTTT CASGDRGASPLHF
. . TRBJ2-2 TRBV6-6 TGTGCCAGCAGCCCGACAGACACCGGGGAGCTGTTTTTT CASSPTDTGELFF
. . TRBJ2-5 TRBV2 TGTGCCAGCCACCGGGGTCAAGAGACCCAGTACTTC CASHRGQETQYF
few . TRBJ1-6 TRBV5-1 TGCGCCAGCAGCTTGGCGACAGGTGGTAATTCACCCCTCCACTTT CASSLATGGNSPLHF
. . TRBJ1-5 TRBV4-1 TGCGCCAGCAGCCAAGATGCGTTTCAGGTGGGTTTGGTATATCAGCCCCAGCATTTT CASSQDAFQVGLVYQPQHF
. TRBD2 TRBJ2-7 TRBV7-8 TGTGCCAGCAGCTTAGTTGGAAGGCTAGCGGGAGCCTACGAGCAGTACTTC CASSLVGRLAGAYEQYF
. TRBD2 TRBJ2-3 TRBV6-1 TGTGCCAGCAGGTCCTCTAGCGGGAGCACAGATACGCAGTATTTT CASRSSSGSTDTQYF
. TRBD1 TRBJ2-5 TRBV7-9 TGTGCCAGCAGCTTAGTGACAGGGGGTGAAGAGACCCAGTACTTC CASSLVTGGEETQYF
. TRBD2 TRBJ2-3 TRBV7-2 TGTGCCAGCAGCTTAGAATCGGGGGGTACGCAGTATTTT CASSLESGGTQYF
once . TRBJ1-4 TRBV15 TGTGCCACCAGCAGCAGGGTCGAGGGGGGTGAAAAACTGTTTTTT CATSSRVEGGEKLFF
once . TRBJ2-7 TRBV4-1 TGCGCCAGCAGCCGCGACTTCCAGTACTTC CASSRDFQYF
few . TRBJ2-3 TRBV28 TGTGCCAGCAGTTTATCGGGGGCAGATACGCAGTATTTT CASSLSGADTQYF
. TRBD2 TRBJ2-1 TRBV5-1 TGCGCCAGCAGCCCGACTAGCGGAGGGGGCAATGAGCAGTTCTTC CASSPTSGGGNEQFF
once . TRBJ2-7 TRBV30 TGTGCCTGGAGTGTACATTCCCCCCGGATCAGGGAAGACTCCTACGAGCAGTACTTC CAWSVHSPRIREDSYEQYF
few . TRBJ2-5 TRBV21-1 TGTGCCAGCAGCGCCTGGACTAGCGGGAGGGAACATGGTAGAGAGACCCAGTACTTC CASSAWTSGREHGRETQYF
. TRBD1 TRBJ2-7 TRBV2 TGTGCCAGCAGCACCGGGACAGGGCGCGAGCAGTACTTC CASSTGTGREQYF
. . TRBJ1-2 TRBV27 TGTGCCAGCAGTGTACCGGGACTGCCTACACCGGTTAACTATGGCTACACCTTC CASSVPGLPTPVNYGYTF
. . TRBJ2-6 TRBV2 TGTGCCTTTCGGGTATTGACCGGGGCCAACGTCCTGACTTTC CAFRVLTGANVLTF
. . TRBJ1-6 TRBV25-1 TGTGCCAGCAACCGGCAGGGGAAGTCACCCCTCCACTTT CASNRQGKSPLHF
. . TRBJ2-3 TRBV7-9 TGTGCCAGCAGCTTAAACAGGGACACAGATACGCAGTATTTT CASSLNRDTDTQYF
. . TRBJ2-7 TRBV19 TGTGCCAGTAGTATCCGTGGACAGCGGAACGAGCAGTACTTC CASSIRGQRNEQYF
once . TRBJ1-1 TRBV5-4 TGTGCCAGCAGCTTGGAGATTATTGGGGACAAGACGAACACTGAAGCTTTCTTT CASSLEIIGDKTNTEAFF
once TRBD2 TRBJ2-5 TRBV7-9 TGTGCCAGCAGCTTACCGACATACGGGGCTAGCGGGGATCAAGAGACCCAGTACTTC CASSLPTYGASGDQETQYF
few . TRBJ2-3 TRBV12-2 TGTGCAAGTCGCTTGACTAGCGGGGGGGCAGATACGCAGTATTTT CASRLTSGGADTQYF
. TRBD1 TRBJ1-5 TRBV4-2 TGTGCCAGCAGCCAAGAGACAGGGAGTAATCAGCCCCAGCATTTT CASSQETGSNQPQHF
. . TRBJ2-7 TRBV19 TGTGCCAGTCGCAGGGGCTACGAGCAGTACTTC CASRRGYEQYF
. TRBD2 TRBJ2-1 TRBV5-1 TGCGCCAGCAGCTTGGGGGCTAGCGGGATCGATGAGCAGTTCTTC CASSLGASGIDEQFF
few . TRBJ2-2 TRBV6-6 TGTGCCAGCAGTTACTCCCGGGGGCTAGGGGCCGGGGAGCTGTTTTTT CASSYSRGLGAGELFF
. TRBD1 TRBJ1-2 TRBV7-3 TGTGCCAGCAGCCCCTGGACAGGGGGCAGTCGGTGCTACACCTTC CASSPWTGGSRCYTF
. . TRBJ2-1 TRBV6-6 TGTGCCAGCAGTTACCCCAGCAATGAGCAGTTCTTC CASSYPSNEQFF